This T cell receptor beta chain was profiled in a study of blood T cell repertoires in COVID-19. The germline V gene encodes CDR1 SGDLS and CDR2 YYNGEE. V lost 4 bases to trimming and J lost 0 bases, with 13 bases between them. This CDR3 comprises 16 residues. Using immunoSEQ multiplex PCR, the repertoire was profiled, and TCRdb retains in-frame clones only, with some absent. This table has about 120,000 clones, almost 80% appearing once. The chain links TRBV9 to TRBJ2-2; TRBD1 might be the D (5 bases). The specimen was peripheral blood. This sequence was found in a human donor in a cohort sampled during active COVID-19. CDR3 sequence reads: CASSLRQRPNTGELFF. CDR3 nucleotides: TGTGCCAGCAGCCTGCGACAGAGACCGAACACCGGGGAGCTGTTTTTT. Full variable domain (outside the CDR3, taken from reference TRBV9 and TRBJ2-2): DSGVTQTPKHLITATGQRVTLRCSPRSGDLSVYWYQQSLDQGLQFLIQYYNGEERAKGNILERFSAQQFPDLHSELNLSSLELGDSALYFCASSLRQRPNTGELFFGEGSRLTVL.